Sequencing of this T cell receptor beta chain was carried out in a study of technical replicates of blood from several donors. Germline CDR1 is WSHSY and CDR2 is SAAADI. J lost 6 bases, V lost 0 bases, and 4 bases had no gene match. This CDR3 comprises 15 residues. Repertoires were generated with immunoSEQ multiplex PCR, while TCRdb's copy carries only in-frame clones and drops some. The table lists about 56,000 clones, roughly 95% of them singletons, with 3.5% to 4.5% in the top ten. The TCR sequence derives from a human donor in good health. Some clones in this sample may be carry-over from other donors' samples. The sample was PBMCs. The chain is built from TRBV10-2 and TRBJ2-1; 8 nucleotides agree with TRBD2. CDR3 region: CASSESAGEGNEQFF. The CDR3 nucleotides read TGCGCCAGCAGTGAGTCAGCGGGAGAGGGCAATGAGCAGTTCTTC.